A single sample gave rise to the 18 T cell receptor beta chains below, sequenced in a study of T cell responses to AZD1222 COVID-19 vaccine. Measured with immunoSEQ multiplex PCR; TCRdb has only the in-frame clones, and not every one. The table has 150,000 to 200,000 clones, approximately 90% seen once. The sequenced sample was peripheral blood, obtained on day 0 of AZD1222 vaccination. Every receptor here comes from an adult in good health.

This clone was counted a single time. The genes are TRBV5-6 and TRBJ2-7, with D tentatively TRBD2 (6 bases). V dropped 0 bases and J dropped 1 base, with 8 bases sitting between them. From germline, CDR1 is SGHDT and CDR2 YYEEEE. The CDR3 consists of 14 residues. The CDR3 DNA reads as TGTGCCAGCAGCTTGGAGGAGGGATCCTACGAGCAGTACTTC. It is translated as CASSLEEGSYEQYF.

J is TRBJ2-5 and V is TRBV6-5; no clear D gene. Trimming stripped 6 bases from V and 0 bases from J, with 14 bases between. This CDR3 comprises 15 residues. In germline, CDR1 is MNHEY, CDR2 SVGAGI. In DNA form, the CDR3 reads TGTGCCAGCAGAGGTATGCAGACGTACCAAGAGACCCAGTACTTC. Residues: CASRGMQTYQETQYF.

This clone was found once. V usage is TRBV18 and J usage is TRBJ1-3; tentatively, D is TRBD1 (5 bases). The V end lost 6 bases, the J end lost 0 bases, and 15 bases lay between the germline ends. Looked up from germline, CDR1 is KGHSH and CDR2 is LQKENI. This CDR3 spans 16 amino acids. As DNA, the CDR3 is TGTGCCAGCTCGGGCGGTCAGGGTGTCTCTGGAAACACCATATATTTT. As protein: CASSGGQGVSGNTIYF. Complete variable domain (other parts from reference TRBV18 and TRBJ1-3): NAGVMQNPRHLVRRRGQEARLRCSPMKGHSHVYWYRQLPEEGLKFMVYLQKENIIDESGMPKERFSAEFPKEGPSILRIQQVVRGDSAAYFCASSGGQGVSGNTIYFGEGSWLTVV.

The chain combines TRBV18 with TRBJ2-7; 7 positions match TRBD1. CDR3 size: 16 residues. Looked up from germline, CDR1 is KGHSH and CDR2 is LQKENI. Trimming removed 0 bases from V and 5 bases from J; junction bases left unmatched: 10. The DNA of the CDR3 is TGTGCCAGCTCACCACCGTCGGGGACAGTTATCGACGAGCAGTACTTC. It is translated as CASSPPSGTVIDEQYF.

This chain joins TRBV30 and TRBJ2-1; perhaps TRBD1 as D (5 bases). Trimming pared 4 bases from V and 12 bases from J, leaving 19 bases between. The CDR3 spans 13 residues. Germline CDR1 is GTSNPN and CDR2 is SVGIG (reference sequence). CDR3 DNA sequence: TGTGCCTGGATGAACAGGCTCCGGAAGGGGCAGTTCTTC. Amino acid sequence: CAWMNRLRKGQFF. The full variable domain, rest sourced from reference TRBV30 and TRBJ2-1, is SQTIHQWPATLVQPVGSPLSLECTVEGTSNPNLYWYRQAAGRGLQLLFYSVGIGQISSEVPQNLSASRPQDRQFILSSKKLLLSDSGFYLCAWMNRLRKGQFFGPGTRLTVL.

The rearrangement links TRBV11-3 to TRBJ1-6, with TRBD1 matching over 7 bases. This CDR3 is built from 20 residues. Looked up from germline, CDR1 is SGHNT and CDR2 is YENEEA. With 3 bases clipped from V and 3 bases from J, the junction kept 17 bases outside the gene matches. CDR3: CASSFKVAEGAPIYNSPLHF. The DNA for the CDR3 is TGTGCCAGCAGCTTTAAAGTGGCAGAGGGGGCACCGATCTATAATTCACCCCTCCACTTT.

The V and J genes are TRBV7-9 and TRBJ2-7, with unresolved D. Germline CDR1 is SEHNR and CDR2 is FQNEAQ (reference sequence). This CDR3 region has 13 residues. Trimming removed 5 bases at V and 4 bases at J, with 12 bases between. The CDR3 reads CASSEDLWYEQYF. The CDR3, as DNA: TGTGCCAGCAGCGAAGACTTGTGGTACGAGCAGTACTTC.

The chain employs TRBV18 and TRBJ1-5; D unclear. CDR1 and CDR2 (germline): KGHSH, LQKENI. This CDR3 has 15 amino acids. The V end was cut by 6 bases, the J end by 4 bases, with 16 bases between. The CDR3 reads CASSPVAGENQPQHF. The CDR3 DNA reads TGTGCCAGCTCCCCAGTAGCCGGGGAGAATCAGCCCCAGCATTTT.

The rearrangement uses TRBV4-2 and TRBJ2-5; weak D call: TRBD1 (6 bases). Germline V lookup: CDR1 LGHNA, CDR2 YNFKEQ. V was pared by 4 bases and J by 2 bases, with 11 bases between. The CDR3 extends over 14 amino acids. The CDR3 region has the DNA TGTGCCAGCAGCCTCCGGACAGTACAAGAGACCCAGTACTTC. It codes for CASSLRTVQETQYF.

The rearrangement links TRBV10-3 to TRBJ2-2; 12 positions match TRBD1. CDR3 length: 19 residues. The V gene's germline CDR1 is ENHRY and CDR2 SYGVKD. Trimming cost V 7 bases and J 5 bases; bases outside gene matches: 17. The CDR3 loop is CAITSGTGGVSAWTGELFF. The CDR3, as DNA: TGTGCCATCACCTCTGGGACAGGGGGCGTCTCAGCATGGACCGGGGAGCTGTTTTTT.

The rearrangement uses TRBV14 and TRBJ1-6; 9 bases match TRBD1. The length of the CDR3 is 16 residues. Germline-derived CDR1 and CDR2 are SGHDN and FVKESK. Losses at the gene ends were 1 base for V and 9 bases for J; bases not matched to a gene: 7. The CDR3: CASSQAVGQGGSPLHF. CDR3 nucleotides: TGTGCCAGCAGCCAAGCGGTGGGACAGGGTGGTTCACCCCTCCACTTT.

The chain uses TRBV6-5 and TRBJ1-1; D gene uncertain. Germline CDR1 is MNHEY and CDR2 is SVGAGI. The germline V and J ends were trimmed by 6 bases and 1 base, with 12 bases remaining between them. This CDR3 spans 14 amino acids. CDR3 sequence reads: CASRSPYGNTEAFF. In DNA form, the CDR3 reads TGTGCCAGCAGATCGCCATATGGGAACACTGAAGCTTTCTTT.

The chain links TRBV7-2 to TRBJ2-7; the D gene is possibly TRBD2 (5 bases). CDR3 length: 14 amino acids. Trimming removed 4 bases from V and 2 bases from J, with 12 bases in between. CDR1 and CDR2 from the germline V gene are SGHTA and FQGNSA. CDR3 sequence (DNA): TGTGCCAGCAGCTCGTCGAGGGATACCTACGAGCAGTACTTC. Protein product: CASSSSRDTYEQYF.

The V gene is TRBV9, the J gene TRBJ2-7; 9 bases fit TRBD2. The CDR3 is made up of 16 amino acids. The germline V gene has CDR1 SGDLS and CDR2 YYNGEE. Trimming took 4 bases from V and 5 from J; bases not matched to a gene: 13. The CDR3 sequence is CASSPSGSGSGDEQYF. DNA for the CDR3: TGTGCCAGCAGCCCCAGCGGTAGCGGGAGTGGGGACGAGCAGTACTTC.

The chain couples TRBV4-1 to TRBJ1-6; possible D gene TRBD1, 5 bases. Looked up from germline, CDR1 is MGHRA and CDR2 is YSYEKL. The CDR3 runs 16 residues. V dropped 5 bases and J dropped 7 bases, with 18 bases sitting between them. The CDR3 spells CASSSQQAVANSPLHF. The CDR3 region has the DNA TGCGCCAGCAGCTCGCAACAGGCCGTGGCAAATTCACCCCTCCACTTT.

V is TRBV4-1 and J is TRBJ1-2, with D unclear. The germline CDR1 and CDR2 sequences are MGHRA and YSYEKL. V was trimmed by 0 bases and J by 6 bases, leaving 17 bases between them. This CDR3 contains 16 residues. The CDR3: CASSQEDLPLGNGYTF. DNA of the CDR3: TGCGCCAGCAGCCAAGAGGACTTACCCCTTGGGAATGGCTACACCTTC.

This chain uses TRBV5-1 with TRBJ2-5, with D tentatively TRBD1 (5 bases). The CDR3 is made up of 15 amino acids. The germline gives CDR1 SGHRS, CDR2 YFSETQ. Deletions cut 0 bases from V and 5 bases from J, with 14 bases between. The CDR3, as DNA: TGCGCCAGCAGCTTGGGCGGCAGGGCAGGGGAGACCCAGTACTTC. Protein sequence: CASSLGGRAGETQYF. Combining the CDR3 with reference TRBV5-1 and TRBJ2-5 gives the whole variable domain KAGVTQTPRYLIKTRGQQVTLSCSPISGHRSVSWYQQTPGQGLQFLFEYFSETQRNKGNFPGRFSGRQFSNSRSEMNVSTLELGDSALYLCASSLGGRAGETQYFGPGTRLLVL.

The gene calls are TRBV15 and TRBJ1-6, with 7 nucleotides matching TRBD1. Germline values: CDR1 LNHNV, CDR2 YYDKDF (reference sequence). This CDR3 region has 15 residues. The ends lost 2 bases at V and 9 bases at J; junction bases unmatched: 7. CDR3 amino acids: CATSRNDREASPLHF. The CDR3, as DNA: TGTGCCACCAGCAGAAACGACAGGGAGGCTTCACCCCTCCACTTT.